This is a list of T cell receptor beta chains from one sample in a study of Tregs in tolerant kidney transplant recipients. Produced via immunoSEQ multiplex PCR; TCRdb's table is partial and in-frame only. The sample includes about 66,000 clones, roughly 92% seen only once; the top ten take over 9.5%. The sample in question was CD8+ T cells from blood, obtained before the transplant. The source is a human donor who received a combined kidney and bone marrow transplant. CDR3s include the opening cysteine and the closing phenylalanine or tryptophan. D genes are given only for firm matches. Clone size, where shown, is once, few, many, or a class for clones that have expanded.

abundance | j_gene | v_gene | d_gene | CDR3nt | CDR3aa
NA | TRBJ1-3 | TRBV4-1 | NA | TGCGCCAGCAGCCACCCGGGGTGGGACACCATATATTTT | CASSHPGWDTIYF
NA | TRBJ2-3 | TRBV6-6 | NA | TGTGCCAGCAGTTACTCGACGGACACTTTCGGTACGCAGTATTTT | CASSYSTDTFGTQYF
NA | TRBJ2-1 | TRBV7-9 | NA | TGTGCCAGCAGCTTTTCCACCTACAATGAGCAGTTCTTC | CASSFSTYNEQFF
NA | TRBJ2-7 | TRBV27 | NA | TGTGCCAGCACGTCGTTAAACTACGAGCAGTACTTC | CASTSLNYEQYF
NA | TRBJ2-3 | TRBV11-2 | NA | TGTGCCAGCAGCTCAGCAGGGTCGAGCACAGATACGCAGTATTTT | CASSSAGSSTDTQYF
NA | TRBJ2-1 | TRBV5-6 | TRBD2 | TGTGCCAGCAGCTCGCTAGCGGGGTATCAGTTCTTC | CASSSLAGYQFF
NA | TRBJ2-2 | TRBV7-6 | NA | TGTGCCAGCAGCTTCACGGACTCGAACACCGGGGAGCTGTTTTTT | CASSFTDSNTGELFF
NA | TRBJ1-2 | TRBV14 | NA | TGTGCCAGCAGCCAAGTATACACAGGGCCGATTTTAAACTATGGCTACACCTTC | CASSQVYTGPILNYGYTF
NA | TRBJ1-5 | TRBV28 | NA | TGTGCCAGCAGTTTATTAGGGGGATTAGGAAATCAGCCCCAGCATTTT | CASSLLGGLGNQPQHF
NA | TRBJ2-1 | TRBV19 | NA | TGTGCCAGTAGTACCAGGGGTCGGGTCCCCTACAATGAGCAGTTCTTC | CASSTRGRVPYNEQFF
NA | TRBJ1-6 | TRBV4-3 | NA | TGCGCCAGCAGCCAAGATCAAGGGGTGGGATCACCCCTCCACTTT | CASSQDQGVGSPLHF
once | TRBJ1-5 | TRBV19 | NA | TGTGCCAGTAGCAACAATCAGCCCCAGCATTTT | CASSNNQPQHF
NA | TRBJ1-1 | TRBV27 | NA | TGTGCCAGCAGTTTAAGGGGCTGGACTATGAACACTGAAGCTTTCTTT | CASSLRGWTMNTEAFF
NA | TRBJ2-7 | TRBV14 | TRBD1 | TGTGCCAGCAGCCAAGAATGGACAGGGGGCTCCTACGAGCAGTACTTC | CASSQEWTGGSYEQYF
NA | TRBJ2-7 | TRBV19 | NA | TGTGCCAGTAGTATCTACAGTCTCTACGAGCAGTACTTC | CASSIYSLYEQYF
few | TRBJ2-7 | TRBV6-1 | TRBD2 | TGTGCCACCAAACGGGGGGGCGAGCAGTACTTC | CATKRGGEQYF
once | TRBJ2-2 | TRBV9 | TRBD2 | TGTGCCAGCAGCGTTAGCGGGACCGGGGAGCTGTTTTTT | CASSVSGTGELFF
NA | TRBJ2-1 | TRBV29-1 | NA | TGCAGCGCCAGACCCGGACAGTCTCTGACCTACAATGAGCAGTTCTTC | CSARPGQSLTYNEQFF
few | TRBJ1-3 | TRBV7-9 | TRBD1 | TGTGCCAGCAGCTACGGGACAGGGGAAAACACCATATATTTT | CASSYGTGENTIYF
NA | TRBJ1-1 | TRBV6-5 | NA | TGTGCCAGCAGTTGGGCGGGGGAAGGAAAAACTGAAGCTTTCTTT | CASSWAGEGKTEAFF
NA | TRBJ1-2 | TRBV25-1 | NA | TGTGCCAGCAGTGAATTGGACAGCAGCTATGGCTACACCTTC | CASSELDSSYGYTF
NA | TRBJ2-1 | TRBV7-8 | TRBD2 | TGTGCCAGCAGTCCCGGGACTAGCCTATACAATGAGCAGTTCTTC | CASSPGTSLYNEQFF
NA | TRBJ2-1 | TRBV27 | TRBD1 | TGTGCCAGCAGTCCTTCCGGGACAGGGAGTTACAATGAGCAGTTCTTC | CASSPSGTGSYNEQFF
NA | TRBJ2-1 | TRBV27 | TRBD2 | TGTGCCAGCGGTTTAGCGGGAGGCATCTCCTACAATGAGCAGTTCTTC | CASGLAGGISYNEQFF
NA | TRBJ2-7 | TRBV4-3 | TRBD2 | TGCGCCAGCGGCAATGGACTAGCGGGAAGCGAGCAGTACTTC | CASGNGLAGSEQYF
NA | TRBJ1-1 | TRBV27 | NA | TGTGCCAGCAGTATACATGGGAACACTGAAGCTTTCTTT | CASSIHGNTEAFF
once | TRBJ1-2 | TRBV19 | NA | TGTGCCAGTCTCCCTTTGGGGACACTGAACTATGGCTACACCTTC | CASLPLGTLNYGYTF
NA | TRBJ1-2 | TRBV7-2 | TRBD1 | TGTGCCAGCAGCTGGAACCTTGACAGGGCGAACTATGGCTACACCTTC | CASSWNLDRANYGYTF
NA | TRBJ1-1 | TRBV5-1 | TRBD1 | TGCGCCAGCAGTCCGGACAGGGGTCCTGAAGCTTTCTTT | CASSPDRGPEAFF
NA | TRBJ2-3 | TRBV13 | NA | TGTGCCAGCAGCTTGAGGTGGAACCACACAGATACGCAGTATTTT | CASSLRWNHTDTQYF
NA | TRBJ1-1 | TRBV4-2 | TRBD1 | TGTGCCAGCACTCCTCGACCGGGACAGAAAAACACTGAAGCTTTCTTT | CASTPRPGQKNTEAFF
once | TRBJ1-5 | TRBV6-1 | TRBD1 | TGTGCCAGCAGCGGACAGGGGGCGAGTCAGCCCCAGCATTTT | CASSGQGASQPQHF
NA | TRBJ1-5 | TRBV7-8 | NA | TGTGCCAGCAGCTTAGGGCAGGTTGGGCCCCAGCATTTT | CASSLGQVGPQHF
NA | TRBJ2-2 | TRBV30 | NA | TGTGCCTGGAAAACGGGGACACATGGCACCGGGGAGCTGTTTTTT | CAWKTGTHGTGELFF
NA | TRBJ2-7 | TRBV5-6 | NA | TGTGCCAGCAGCTTGGGGGGCGGTTACTACGAGCAGTACTTC | CASSLGGGYYEQYF
NA | TRBJ2-7 | TRBV2 | TRBD2 | TGTGCCAGCATCGCTAGCGGGGGGGCTAGGTCCTACGAGCAGTACTTC | CASIASGGARSYEQYF
NA | TRBJ1-1 | TRBV13 | NA | TGTGCCAGCAGCTCAGGCAGGGGCACTGAAGCTTTCTTT | CASSSGRGTEAFF
once | TRBJ2-3 | TRBV4-3 | TRBD1 | TGCGCCAGCAGCCAAGGCGACAGGGAAAACACAGATACGCAGTATTTT | CASSQGDRENTDTQYF
NA | TRBJ2-2 | TRBV5-4 | NA | TGTGCCAGCGGGGACGCAACAGGGCCGAACACCGGGGAGCTGTTTTTT | CASGDATGPNTGELFF
NA | TRBJ2-7 | TRBV4-1 | TRBD1 | TGCGCCAGCAGCCAAGTCAGTCGGGACAGCACCTACGAGCAGTACTTC | CASSQVSRDSTYEQYF
NA | TRBJ2-3 | TRBV25-1 | TRBD2 | TGTGCCAGCAGTGAATTGGAGCGGGAGGGCCCAGATACGCAGTATTTT | CASSELEREGPDTQYF
NA | TRBJ2-3 | TRBV6-4 | TRBD2 | TGTGCCAGCAGTGAGCTCGCTAGCGGGGGTTCAGATACGCAGTATTTT | CASSELASGGSDTQYF
NA | TRBJ1-6 | TRBV4-1 | TRBD1 | TGCGCCAGCAGCCACCTCCTCGGGACAGGGGATTCACCCCTCCACTTT | CASSHLLGTGDSPLHF
NA | TRBJ2-7 | TRBV5-1 | NA | TGCGCCAGCAGCTTGGAAGGGAGCTCCTACGAGCAGTACTTC | CASSLEGSSYEQYF
NA | TRBJ2-7 | TRBV13 | NA | TGTGCCAGCAGCTTAGCCCTCGGCCAGGGGTCCTACGAGCAGTACTTC | CASSLALGQGSYEQYF
NA | TRBJ1-2 | TRBV7-2 | TRBD1 | TGTGCCAGCAGCCCCGCGGGGACAGGGAGCTATGGCTACACCTTC | CASSPAGTGSYGYTF
NA | TRBJ2-1 | TRBV7-9 | TRBD2 | TGTGCCAGCAGCCCAAGAATTTCTAGCGGGGGGCTATACAATGAGCAGTTCTTC | CASSPRISSGGLYNEQFF
NA | TRBJ2-1 | TRBV10-1 | NA | TGCGCCAGCGCCGAACAGGTTCCCAGGTACCATGAGCAGTTCTTC | CASAEQVPRYHEQFF
NA | TRBJ2-1 | TRBV5-4 | NA | TGTGCCAGCAGAACCCGGGACTCGACCTACAATGAGCAGTTCTTC | CASRTRDSTYNEQFF
NA | TRBJ1-1 | TRBV15 | NA | TGTGCCACCAGCAGAGATCATACAGGGTTGTTGGATAGGATTGGGGAAGCTTTCTTT | CATSRDHTGLLDRIGEAFF
NA | TRBJ1-2 | TRBV27 | NA | TGTGCCAGCAGTTTACTCCCGGACTACTATGGCTACACCTTC | CASSLLPDYYGYTF
NA | TRBJ2-7 | TRBV4-3 | NA | TGCGCCAGCAGCCATGCCTTTGCGGGGAGCTCCTACGAGCAGTACTTC | CASSHAFAGSSYEQYF
NA | TRBJ2-5 | TRBV4-1 | TRBD2 | TGCGCCAGCAGCCAAGATTTCCCAGCGGGGCTTGGGAGGGAGACCCAGTACTTC | CASSQDFPAGLGRETQYF
NA | TRBJ2-2 | TRBV28 | NA | TGTGCCAGCAGTTTCTACAGGAACACCGGGGAGCTGTTTTTT | CASSFYRNTGELFF
once | TRBJ2-7 | TRBV6-1 | NA | TGTGCCAGCAGTGAATGGCAGTCAGTTGGTTACGAGCAGTACTTC | CASSEWQSVGYEQYF
NA | TRBJ2-1 | TRBV4-1 | NA | TGCGCCAGCAGCCAGTTATACAATGAGCAGTTCTTC | CASSQLYNEQFF
NA | TRBJ1-2 | TRBV10-3 | TRBD1 | TGTGCCATCATCAAAACCCAGGGGGAAGACTATGGCTACACCTTC | CAIIKTQGEDYGYTF
NA | TRBJ2-7 | TRBV28 | NA | TGTGCCAGCAGTAGTCTAAGGGGCTACGAGCAGTACTTC | CASSSLRGYEQYF
NA | TRBJ1-1 | TRBV11-2 | NA | TGTGCCAGCAGCCGAGGTTACACTGAAGCTTTCTTT | CASSRGYTEAFF